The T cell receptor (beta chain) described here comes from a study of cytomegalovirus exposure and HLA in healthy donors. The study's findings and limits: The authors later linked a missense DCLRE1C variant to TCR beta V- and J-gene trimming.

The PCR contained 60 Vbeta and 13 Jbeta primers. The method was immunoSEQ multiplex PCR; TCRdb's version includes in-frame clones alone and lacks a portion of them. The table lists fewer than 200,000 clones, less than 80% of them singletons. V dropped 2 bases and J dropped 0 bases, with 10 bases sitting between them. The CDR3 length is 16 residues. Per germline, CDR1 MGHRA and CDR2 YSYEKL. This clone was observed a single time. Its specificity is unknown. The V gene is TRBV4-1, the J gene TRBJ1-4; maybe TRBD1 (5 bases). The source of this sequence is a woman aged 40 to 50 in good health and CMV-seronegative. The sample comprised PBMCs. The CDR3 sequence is CASSQTLGATNEKLFF. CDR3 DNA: TGCGCCAGCAGCCAAACGTTAGGGGCAACTAATGAAAAACTGTTTTTT.